The rows below give T cell receptor beta chains drawn from one sample of a study of blood T cell repertoires in COVID-19. Clones were read by immunoSEQ multiplex PCR, and TCRdb kept only the in-frame ones, dropping some. Of fewer than 400,000 clones listed, roughly nine tenths are singletons. The material sequenced was peripheral blood. These receptors originate from a woman aged 30 to 39 with COVID-19, enrolled during active disease. The CDR3 runs from the conserved cysteine through the conserved F or W. Fields, in order: D gene, V gene, J gene, clone size, CDR3 DNA, CDR3 protein. A D gene is named only where the DNA matches it firmly. The size field is filled for only some rows; it gives once, few, many or a size class.

TRBD1	TRBV4-1	TRBJ1-2	NA	TGCGCCAGCAGCTCGGACAGGTATACGGGCTACACCTTC	CASSSDRYTGYTF
TRBD2	TRBV5-6	TRBJ2-3	once	TGTGCCAGCAGCTTTTCTAGCGGGGGAAGAGATACGCAGTATTTT	CASSFSSGGRDTQYF
TRBD1	TRBV5-4	TRBJ1-1	NA	TGTGCCAGCAGCGCTATGACAGGGGGAACGGCTGAAGCTTTCTTT	CASSAMTGGTAEAFF
TRBD1	TRBV9	TRBJ1-6	NA	TGTGCCAGCAGCGTAGAGGCAGGGGGCTTTAATTCACCCCTCCACTTT	CASSVEAGGFNSPLHF
TRBD1	TRBV2	TRBJ1-2	NA	TGTGCCAGCGAACGGGACAGGGCGGGCTATGGCTACACCTTC	CASERDRAGYGYTF
TRBD1	TRBV7-2	TRBJ1-5	NA	TGTGCCAGCAGCCCTGGGGCAGGGGGACAGCCCCAGCATTTT	CASSPGAGGQPQHF
TRBD1	TRBV19	TRBJ1-6	NA	TGTGCCAGTAGTGGGAACAGGGGTTTGAACTCACCCCTCCACTTT	CASSGNRGLNSPLHF
TRBD1	TRBV5-1	TRBJ1-2	once	TGCGCCAGCGGGACAGGGGGTTACGGCTACACCTTC	CASGTGGYGYTF
NA	TRBV6-5	TRBJ1-1	many	TGTGCCAGCAGGGCGGACACTGAAGCTTTCTTT	CASRADTEAFF
NA	TRBV28	TRBJ1-5	NA	TGTGCCGCTCAAAAGGGGGATTATAGCAATCAGCCCCAGCATTTT	CAAQKGDYSNQPQHF
NA	TRBV11-3	TRBJ2-5	NA	TGTGCCAGCAGCTTAGGACAGCAAGAGACCCAGTACTTC	CASSLGQQETQYF
TRBD1	TRBV28	TRBJ1-2	few	TGTGCCAGCACTACCAGGGGGCGTACCTATGGCTACACCTTC	CASTTRGRTYGYTF
TRBD1	TRBV15	TRBJ1-2	NA	TGTGCCACCAGCAGCGACAGGGGAGACTATGGCTACACCTTC	CATSSDRGDYGYTF
NA	TRBV19	TRBJ1-1	NA	TGTGCCAGTAGTGTCCGGGCCTCGGGAAGGACTGAAGCTTTCTTT	CASSVRASGRTEAFF
TRBD1	TRBV18	TRBJ1-5	NA	TGTGCCAGCTCACCCTCCGGGACAGTGAATCAGCCCCAGCATTTT	CASSPSGTVNQPQHF
NA	TRBV7-8	TRBJ1-2	once	TGTGCCAGCAGCTCAGGGCAGAACTATGGCTACACCTTC	CASSSGQNYGYTF